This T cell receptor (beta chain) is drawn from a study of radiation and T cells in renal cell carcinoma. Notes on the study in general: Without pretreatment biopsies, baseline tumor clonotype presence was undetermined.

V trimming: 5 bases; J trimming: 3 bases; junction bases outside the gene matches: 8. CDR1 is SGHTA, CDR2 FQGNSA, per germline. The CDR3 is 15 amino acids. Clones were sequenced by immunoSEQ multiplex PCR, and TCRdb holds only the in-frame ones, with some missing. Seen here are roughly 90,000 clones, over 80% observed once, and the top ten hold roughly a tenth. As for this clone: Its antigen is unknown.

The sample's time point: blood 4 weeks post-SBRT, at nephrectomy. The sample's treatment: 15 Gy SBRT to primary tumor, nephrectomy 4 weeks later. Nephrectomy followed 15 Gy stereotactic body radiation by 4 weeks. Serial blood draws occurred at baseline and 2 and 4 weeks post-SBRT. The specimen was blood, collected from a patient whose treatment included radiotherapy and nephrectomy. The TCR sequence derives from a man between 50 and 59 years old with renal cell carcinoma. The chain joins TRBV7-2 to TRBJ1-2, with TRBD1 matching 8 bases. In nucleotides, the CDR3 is TGTGCCAGCAGCCGCTCAGGGGGCTTGGACTATGGCTACACCTTC. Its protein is CASSRSGGLDYGYTF. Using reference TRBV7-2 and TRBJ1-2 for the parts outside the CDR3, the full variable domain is GAGVSQSPSNKVTEKGKDVELRCDPISGHTALYWYRQSLGQGLEFLIYFQGNSAPDKSGLPSDRFSAERTGGSVSTLTIQRTQQEDSAVYLCASSRSGGLDYGYTFGSGTRLTVV.